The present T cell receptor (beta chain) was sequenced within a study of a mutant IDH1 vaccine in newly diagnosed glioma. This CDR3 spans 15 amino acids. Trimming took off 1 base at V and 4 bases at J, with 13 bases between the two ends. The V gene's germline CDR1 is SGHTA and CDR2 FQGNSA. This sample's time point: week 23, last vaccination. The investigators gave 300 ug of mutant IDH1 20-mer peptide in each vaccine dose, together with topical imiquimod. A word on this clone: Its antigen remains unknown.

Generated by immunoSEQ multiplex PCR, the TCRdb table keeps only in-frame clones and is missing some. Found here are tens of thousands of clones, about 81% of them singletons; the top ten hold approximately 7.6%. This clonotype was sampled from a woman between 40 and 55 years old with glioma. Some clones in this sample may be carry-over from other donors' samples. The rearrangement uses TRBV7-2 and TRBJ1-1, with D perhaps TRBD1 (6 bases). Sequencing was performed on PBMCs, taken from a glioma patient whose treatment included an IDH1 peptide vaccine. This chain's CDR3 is CASSLVVGGATEAFF. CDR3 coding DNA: TGTGCCAGCAGCTTAGTCGTGGGGGGGGCCACTGAAGCTTTCTTT. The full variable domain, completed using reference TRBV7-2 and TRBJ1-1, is GAGVSQSPSNKVTEKGKDVELRCDPISGHTALYWYRQSLGQGLEFLIYFQGNSAPDKSGLPSDRFSAERTGGSVSTLTIQRTQQEDSAVYLCASSLVVGGATEAFFGQGTRLTVV.